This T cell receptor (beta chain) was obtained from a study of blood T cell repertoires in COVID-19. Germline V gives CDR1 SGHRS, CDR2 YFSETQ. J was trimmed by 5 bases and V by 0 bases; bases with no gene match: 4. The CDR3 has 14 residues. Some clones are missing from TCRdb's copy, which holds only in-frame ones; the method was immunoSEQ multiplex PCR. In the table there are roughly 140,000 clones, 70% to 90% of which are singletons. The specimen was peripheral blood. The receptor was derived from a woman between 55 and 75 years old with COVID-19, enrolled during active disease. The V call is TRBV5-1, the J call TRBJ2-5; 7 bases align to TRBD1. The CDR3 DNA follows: TGCGCCAGCAGCTTGGGAGGGGGCACGGAGACCCAGTACTTC. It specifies CASSLGGGTETQYF. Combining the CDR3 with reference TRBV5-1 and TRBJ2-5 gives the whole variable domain KAGVTQTPRYLIKTRGQQVTLSCSPISGHRSVSWYQQTPGQGLQFLFEYFSETQRNKGNFPGRFSGRQFSNSRSEMNVSTLELGDSALYLCASSLGGGTETQYFGPGTRLLVL.